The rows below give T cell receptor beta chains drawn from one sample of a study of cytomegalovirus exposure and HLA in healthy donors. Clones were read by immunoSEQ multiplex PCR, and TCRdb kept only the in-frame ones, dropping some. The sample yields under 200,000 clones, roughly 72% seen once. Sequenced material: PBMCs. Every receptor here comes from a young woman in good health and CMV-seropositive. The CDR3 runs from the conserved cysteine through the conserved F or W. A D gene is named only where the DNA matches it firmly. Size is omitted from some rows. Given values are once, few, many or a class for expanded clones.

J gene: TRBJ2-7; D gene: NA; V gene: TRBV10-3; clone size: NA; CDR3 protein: CAISEVSGSTYEQYF; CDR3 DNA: TGTGCCATCAGTGAAGTTTCAGGGTCAACCTACGAGCAGTACTTC
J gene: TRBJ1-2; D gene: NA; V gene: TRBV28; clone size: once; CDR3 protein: CASRRARARSYGYTF; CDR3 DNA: TGTGCCAGCAGGCGAGCCAGGGCCCGTTCCTATGGCTACACCTTC
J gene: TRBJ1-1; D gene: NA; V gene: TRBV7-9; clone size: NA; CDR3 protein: CASSPGVGVNTEAFF; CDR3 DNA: TGTGCCAGCAGCCCCGGGGTGGGAGTGAACACTGAAGCTTTCTTT
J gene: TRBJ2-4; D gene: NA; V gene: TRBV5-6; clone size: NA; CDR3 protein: CVSSTRGTGNIQYF; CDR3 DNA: TGTGTCAGCAGCACGCGGGGGACAGGAAACATTCAGTACTTC
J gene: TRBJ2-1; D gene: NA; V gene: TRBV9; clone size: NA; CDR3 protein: CASSVSQGSYNEQFF; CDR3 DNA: TGTGCCAGCAGCGTTAGCCAAGGGAGCTACAATGAGCAGTTCTTC
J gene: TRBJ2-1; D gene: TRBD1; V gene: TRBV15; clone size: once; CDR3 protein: CATSWGLGGDEQFF; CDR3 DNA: TGTGCCACCAGCTGGGGGTTAGGGGGCGATGAGCAGTTCTTC
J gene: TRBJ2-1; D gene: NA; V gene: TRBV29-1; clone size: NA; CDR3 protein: CSVEGGIDNEQFF; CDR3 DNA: TGCAGCGTCGAGGGCGGGATAGACAATGAGCAGTTCTTC
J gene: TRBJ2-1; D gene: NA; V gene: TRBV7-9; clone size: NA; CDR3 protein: CASGLTGNNEQFF; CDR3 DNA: TGTGCCAGCGGTCTGACTGGAAACAATGAGCAGTTCTTC
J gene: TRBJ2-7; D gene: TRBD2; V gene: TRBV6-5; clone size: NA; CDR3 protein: CASSYGGAGGLYEQYF; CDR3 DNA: TGTGCCAGCAGTTACGGTGGAGCGGGAGGGTTGTACGAGCAGTACTTC
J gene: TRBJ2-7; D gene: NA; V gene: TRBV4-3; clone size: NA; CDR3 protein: CASSQGGDPFYEQYF; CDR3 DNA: TGCGCCAGCAGCCAAGGGGGGGACCCCTTTTACGAGCAGTACTTC
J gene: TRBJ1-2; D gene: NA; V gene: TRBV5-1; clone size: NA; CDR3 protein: CASSLEGYYGYTF; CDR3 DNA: TGCGCCAGCAGCTTGGAGGGGTACTATGGCTACACCTTC
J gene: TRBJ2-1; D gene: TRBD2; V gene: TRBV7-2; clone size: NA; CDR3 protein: CASSRRLASSYNEQFF; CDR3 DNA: TGTGCCAGCAGTCGCAGACTAGCGAGCTCCTACAATGAGCAGTTCTTC
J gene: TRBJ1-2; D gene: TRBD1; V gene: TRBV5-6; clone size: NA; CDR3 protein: CASSPITGGGYGYTF; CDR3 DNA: TGTGCCAGCAGCCCCATAACAGGGGGAGGCTATGGCTACACCTTC
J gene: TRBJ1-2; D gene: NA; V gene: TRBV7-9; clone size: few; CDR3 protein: CASSLAAGQYGYTF; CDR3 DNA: TGTGCCAGCAGCTTAGCGGCAGGGCAGTATGGCTACACCTTC
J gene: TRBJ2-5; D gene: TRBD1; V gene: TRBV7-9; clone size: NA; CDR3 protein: CASSLREGAEETQYF; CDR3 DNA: TGTGCCAGCAGCTTACGTGAGGGGGCAGAAGAGACCCAGTACTTC
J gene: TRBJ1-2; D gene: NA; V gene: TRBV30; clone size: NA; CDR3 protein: CAWSLGAVYYGYTF; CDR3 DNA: TGTGCCTGGAGCTTGGGGGCGGTCTACTATGGCTACACCTTC
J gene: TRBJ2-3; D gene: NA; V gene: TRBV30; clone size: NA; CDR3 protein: CAWTRGFTDTQYF; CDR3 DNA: TGTGCCTGGACACGGGGGTTCACAGATACGCAGTATTTT
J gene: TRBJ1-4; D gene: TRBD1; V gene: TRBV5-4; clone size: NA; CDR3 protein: CASSSQGADEKLFF; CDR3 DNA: TGTGCCAGCAGCTCACAGGGGGCGGATGAAAAACTGTTTTTT
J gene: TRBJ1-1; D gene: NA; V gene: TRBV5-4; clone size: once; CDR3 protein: CASSLGRGNTEAFF; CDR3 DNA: TGTGCCAGCAGCTTGGGCAGGGGGAACACTGAAGCTTTCTTT
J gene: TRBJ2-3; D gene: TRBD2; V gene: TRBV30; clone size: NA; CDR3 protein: CAWTSGKRTSTDTQYF; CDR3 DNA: TGTGCCTGGACTAGCGGGAAGCGAACAAGCACAGATACGCAGTATTTT
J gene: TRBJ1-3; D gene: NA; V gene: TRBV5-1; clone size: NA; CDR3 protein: CASSSGGHHSGNTIYF; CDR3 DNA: TGCGCCAGCAGCTCTGGGGGCCATCACTCTGGAAACACCATATATTTT
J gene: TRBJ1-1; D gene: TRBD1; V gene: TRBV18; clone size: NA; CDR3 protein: CASSPGTANTEAFF; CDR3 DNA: TGTGCCAGCTCACCAGGGACAGCGAACACTGAAGCTTTCTTT
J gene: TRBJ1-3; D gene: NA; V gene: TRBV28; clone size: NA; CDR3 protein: CASSGQVRVNTIYF; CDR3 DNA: TGTGCCAGCAGTGGACAAGTAAGGGTGAACACCATATATTTT
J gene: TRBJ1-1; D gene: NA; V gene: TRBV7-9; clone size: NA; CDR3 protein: CSSSRTVKEAFF; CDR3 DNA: TGTTCCAGCAGCCGGACAGTTAAAGAAGCTTTCTTT
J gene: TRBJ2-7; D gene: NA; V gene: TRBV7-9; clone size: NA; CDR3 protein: CASSPPAGSEQYF; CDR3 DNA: TGTGCCAGCAGCCCCCCCGCAGGATCCGAGCAGTACTTC
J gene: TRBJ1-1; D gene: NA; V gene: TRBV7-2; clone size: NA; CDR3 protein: CASSTHRSPNTEAFF; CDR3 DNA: TGTGCCAGCAGCACCCACAGGAGCCCGAACACTGAAGCTTTCTTT
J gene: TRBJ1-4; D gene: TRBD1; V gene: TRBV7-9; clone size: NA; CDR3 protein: CASSPTGGGGKLFF; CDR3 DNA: TGTGCCAGCAGCCCGACAGGGGGTGGAGGAAAACTGTTTTTT
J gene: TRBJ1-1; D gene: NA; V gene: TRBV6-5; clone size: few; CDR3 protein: CASSYGGDTEAFF; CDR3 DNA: TGTGCCAGCAGTTACGGGGGGGACACTGAAGCTTTCTTT
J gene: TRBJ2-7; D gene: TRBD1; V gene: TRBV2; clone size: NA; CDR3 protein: CAKSGTGPYEQYF; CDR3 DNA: TGTGCCAAATCCGGGACAGGACCTTACGAGCAGTACTTC
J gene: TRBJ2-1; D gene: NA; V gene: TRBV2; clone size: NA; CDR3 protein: CASSRRGGTYYNEQFF; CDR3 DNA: TGTGCCAGCAGTAGACGCGGAGGGACTTATTACAATGAGCAGTTCTTC
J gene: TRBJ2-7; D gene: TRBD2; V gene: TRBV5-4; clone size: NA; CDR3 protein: CASSLGTSVAGEQYF; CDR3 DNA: TGTGCCAGCAGCTTGGGGACTAGCGTGGCCGGGGAGCAGTACTTC
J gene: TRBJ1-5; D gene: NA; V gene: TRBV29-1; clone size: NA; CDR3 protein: CSVVEGPGQPQHF; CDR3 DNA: TGCAGCGTTGTGGAGGGCCCGGGCCAGCCCCAGCATTTT
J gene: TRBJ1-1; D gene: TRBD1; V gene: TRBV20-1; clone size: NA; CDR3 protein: CSASGQAEAFF; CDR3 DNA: TGCAGTGCTAGCGGACAGGCTGAAGCTTTCTTT
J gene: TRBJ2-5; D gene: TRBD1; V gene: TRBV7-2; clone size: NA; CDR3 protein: CASSKTGYETQYF; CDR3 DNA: TGTGCCAGCAGCAAGACAGGGTACGAGACCCAGTACTTC
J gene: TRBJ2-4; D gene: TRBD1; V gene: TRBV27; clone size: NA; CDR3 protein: CASSFRPGQGNIQYF; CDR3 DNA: TGTGCCAGCAGTTTCAGACCGGGACAGGGAAACATTCAGTACTTC
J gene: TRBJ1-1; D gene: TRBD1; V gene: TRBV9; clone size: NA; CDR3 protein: CASRPGQGTGNTEAFF; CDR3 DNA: TGTGCCAGCAGACCGGGACAGGGGACTGGGAACACTGAAGCTTTCTTT
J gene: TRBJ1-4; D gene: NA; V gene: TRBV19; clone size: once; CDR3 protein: CASTPGGARGEKLFF; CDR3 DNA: TGTGCCAGTACTCCGGGGGGGGCGCGAGGTGAAAAACTGTTTTTT
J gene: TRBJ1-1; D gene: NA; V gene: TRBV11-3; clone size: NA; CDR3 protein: CASSLGRGDTEAFF; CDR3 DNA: TGTGCCAGCAGCCTGGGGAGGGGAGACACTGAAGCTTTCTTT
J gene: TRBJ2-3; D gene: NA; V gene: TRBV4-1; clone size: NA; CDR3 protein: CASSQGYIVSTDTQYF; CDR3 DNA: TGCGCCAGCAGCCAAGGGTACATCGTAAGCACAGATACGCAGTATTTT
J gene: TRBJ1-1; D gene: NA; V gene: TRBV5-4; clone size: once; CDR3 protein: CASSLEPGVMNTEAFF; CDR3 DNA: TGTGCCAGCAGCTTGGAGCCAGGGGTCATGAACACTGAAGCTTTCTTT
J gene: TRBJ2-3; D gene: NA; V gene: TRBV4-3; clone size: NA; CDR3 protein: CASSQEWPGSTTDTQYF; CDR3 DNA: TGCGCCAGCAGCCAAGAGTGGCCGGGATCCACCACAGATACGCAGTATTTT
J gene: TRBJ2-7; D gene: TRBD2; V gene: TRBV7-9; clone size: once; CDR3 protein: CASTKTSGSRRFYEQYF; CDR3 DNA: TGTGCCAGCACCAAGACTAGCGGGAGTCGGAGGTTCTACGAGCAGTACTTC
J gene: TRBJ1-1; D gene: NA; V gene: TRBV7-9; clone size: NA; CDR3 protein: CSSSFQSGVTEAFF; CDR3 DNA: TGTTCCAGCAGCTTTCAGTCAGGGGTGACTGAAGCTTTCTTT
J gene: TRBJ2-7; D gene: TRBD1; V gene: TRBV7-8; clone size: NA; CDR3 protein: CASSSSFKQGARYGEQYF; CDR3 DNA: TGTGCCAGCAGCTCCTCCTTTAAACAGGGGGCGCGGTATGGCGAGCAGTACTTC
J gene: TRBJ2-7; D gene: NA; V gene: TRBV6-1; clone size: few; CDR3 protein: CASSGLGSGYEQYF; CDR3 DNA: TGTGCCAGCAGTGGCTTAGGTAGCGGCTACGAGCAGTACTTC
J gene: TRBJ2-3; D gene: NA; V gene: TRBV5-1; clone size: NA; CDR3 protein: CASSLGQNTDTQYF; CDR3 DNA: TGCGCCAGCAGCTTGGGTCAGAACACAGATACGCAGTATTTT
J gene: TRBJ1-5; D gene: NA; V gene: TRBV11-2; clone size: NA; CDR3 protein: CASSFQVNQPQHF; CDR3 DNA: TGTGCCAGCAGCTTTCAGGTCAATCAGCCCCAGCATTTT
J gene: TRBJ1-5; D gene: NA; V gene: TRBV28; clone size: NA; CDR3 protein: CASSLGTQGINQPQHF; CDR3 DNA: TGTGCCAGCAGTTTGGGTACACAGGGAATCAATCAGCCCCAGCATTTT
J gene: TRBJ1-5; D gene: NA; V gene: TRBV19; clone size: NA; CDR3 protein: CASSIGEGFNQPQHF; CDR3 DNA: TGTGCCAGTAGTATAGGAGAGGGATTTAATCAGCCCCAGCATTTT
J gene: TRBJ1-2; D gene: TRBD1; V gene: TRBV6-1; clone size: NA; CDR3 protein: CASSPGTAVSRGYTF; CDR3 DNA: TGTGCCAGCAGCCCCGGGACAGCAGTCTCTAGGGGCTACACCTTC
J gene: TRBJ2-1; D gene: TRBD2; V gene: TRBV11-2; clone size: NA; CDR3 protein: CASSGEGASGGYSNEQFF; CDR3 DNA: TGTGCCAGCAGCGGGGAAGGTGCTAGCGGGGGCTATAGCAATGAGCAGTTCTTC
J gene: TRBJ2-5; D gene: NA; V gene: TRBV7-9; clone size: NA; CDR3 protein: CASSPVRDSAYQETQYF; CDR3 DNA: TGTGCCAGCAGCCCAGTCCGAGACAGCGCCTACCAAGAGACCCAGTACTTC